A single sample gave rise to the 12 T cell receptor beta chains below, sequenced in a study of cytomegalovirus exposure and HLA in healthy donors (dated by TCRdb to 2016 to 2017). The library was prepared using the immunoSEQ multiplex PCR assay. For the multiplex PCR, a mixture combining 60 forward primers for TCR Vbeta segments and 13 reverse primers for TCR Jbeta segments was used. The clones in this table, taken by TCRdb from immuneACCESS, are in-frame only. Not every clone is retained; where verified, under half of the shortfall comes from an unresolved V gene, and the cause of the rest is unknown. Present in this sample are around 180,000 clones, about 80% of which were seen just once. About 7% of the sample belongs to the ten largest clones. The material sequenced was PBMCs. The receptor source for this set is a man younger than 45 in good health and CMV-seropositive.

This chain links TRBV27 with TRBJ2-3, with 9 bases fitting TRBD2. CDR3 size: 16 residues. Germline V gives CDR1 MNHEY, CDR2 SMNVEV (reference sequence). The junction had 5 bases not matched to a gene; V was cut back by 0 bases and J by 4 bases. The CDR3 region is CASSLSVAGAADTQYF. CDR3 in DNA: TGTGCCAGCAGTTTATCGGTAGCGGGAGCGGCAGATACGCAGTATTTT.

The chain employs TRBV30 and TRBJ2-3; 7 bases are a match to TRBD2. The CDR3 consists of 13 residues. Germline V gives CDR1 GTSNPN, CDR2 SVGIG (reference sequence). The trim removed 3 bases at V and 2 bases at J, leaving 2 bases unmatched. The CDR3 DNA reads as TGTGCCTGGAGCGCGGGAGCCACAGATACGCAGTATTTT. Protein: CAWSAGATDTQYF.

This chain connects TRBV19 to TRBJ1-5; a weak D match, TRBD1 (5 bases). In germline, CDR1 is LNHDA, CDR2 SQIVND (reference sequence). The CDR3 runs 16 residues. Trimming took 6 bases from V and 1 from J, leaving 16 bases between them. The chain's CDR3 is CASSLDSRRSNQPQHF. In DNA, the CDR3 is TGTGCCAGTAGCCTTGACAGTCGAAGAAGCAATCAGCCCCAGCATTTT. The whole variable domain, remainder taken from reference TRBV19 and TRBJ1-5, is DGGITQSPKYLFRKEGQNVTLSCEQNLNHDAMYWYRQDPGQGLRLIYYSQIVNDFQKGDIAEGYSVSREKKESFPLTVTSAQKNPTAFYLCASSLDSRRSNQPQHFGDGTRLSIL.

On this clone: At one boundary the junction diverges from the germline segment, which might be a read error. The rearrangement uses TRBV29-1 and TRBJ2-7; possible D gene TRBD2, 5 bases. The CDR3 loop spans 13 amino acids. CDR1 and CDR2 from the germline V gene are SQVTM and ANQGSEA. The CDR3 region is CSVEEGGSYEQYF. In nucleotides, the CDR3 is TGCAGTGTTGAAGAGGGCGGGTCCTACGAGCAGTACTTC.

V gene TRBV13 combines with J gene TRBJ2-3; TRBD2 agrees at 7 bases. The CDR3 is 18 amino acids. Germline-derived CDR1 and CDR2 are PRHDT and FYEKMQ (reference sequence). The J segment lost 2 bases and the V segment lost 4 bases, leaving 15 bases of the junction unmatched. CDR3 in amino acids: CASSSWEGLLKFTDTQYF. The CDR3 DNA is TGTGCCAGCAGCTCCTGGGAGGGACTACTAAAGTTCACAGATACGCAGTATTTT.

The CDR3 DNA reads TGTGCCAGTAGTCCCCGGACTAGCGGGAGTTGGTACGAGCAGTACTTC. Amino acids: CASSPRTSGSWYEQYF. The rearrangement joins TRBV19 to TRBJ2-7, with 13 bases aligning to TRBD2. The trim removed 5 bases at V and 4 bases at J, leaving 8 bases unmatched. The CDR3 contains 16 residues. Germline V lookup: CDR1 LNHDA, CDR2 SQIVND (reference sequence).

V usage is TRBV25-1 and J usage is TRBJ1-6, with unresolved D. Per germline, CDR1 MGHDK and CDR2 SYGVNS. The CDR3 covers 15 residues. Trimming took off 1 base at V and 10 bases at J, with 14 bases between the two ends. The CDR3 nucleotides read TGTGCCAGCAGTGAATTACGGGGAGTCGACTCACCCCTCCACTTT. It yields the protein CASSELRGVDSPLHF. The complete variable domain, with remaining parts taken from reference TRBV25-1 and TRBJ1-6, reads EADIYQTPRYLVIGTGKKITLECSQTMGHDKMYWYQQDPGMELHLIHYSYGVNSTEKGDLSSESTVSRIRTEHFPLTLESARPSHTSQYLCASSELRGVDSPLHFGNGTRLTVT.

Notes on this clone: The conserved closing phenylalanine or tryptophan is absent in this CDR3, likely reflecting a read error. The CDR3 here is CASSTSKFTEAFL. The DNA of the CDR3 is TGTGCCAGTAGTACTTCAAAGTTCACTGAAGCTTTCCTT. The chain joins TRBV19 to TRBJ1-1; D remains ambiguous. Germline V CDR1 and CDR2: LNHDA, SQIVND (reference sequence). The CDR3 covers 13 residues. Between the trimmed V and J ends, which lost 4 bases and 4 bases, there was a span of 10 bases.

The J gene is TRBJ1-5, the V gene TRBV28; no clear D. Trimming removed 9 bases at V and 0 bases at J, with 12 bases between. This CDR3 spans 14 amino acids. Germline CDR1 is MDHEN and CDR2 is SYDVKM. CDR3 protein: CARSIVSSNQPQHF. CDR3 coding DNA: TGTGCCAGGAGTATTGTGAGTAGCAATCAGCCCCAGCATTTT.

The chain links TRBV4-1 to TRBJ2-7, with TRBD1 identical over 8 bases. Trimming at V came to 0 bases and at J to 5 bases, leaving 12 bases not matched to a gene. The CDR3 consists of 17 residues. Per germline, CDR1 MGHRA and CDR2 YSYEKL. CDR3 region: CASSQDPSGRGLNEQYF. The CDR3 DNA reads as TGCGCCAGCAGCCAAGATCCGTCCGGCAGGGGGCTTAACGAGCAGTACTTC.

This clone came up once. This sequence joins TRBV6-5 and TRBJ1-2; D gene ambiguous. The CDR3 length is 13 residues. Trimming cost V 8 bases and J 8 bases, with 18 bases left between them. Germline lookup yields CDR1 MNHEY and CDR2 SVGAGI. CDR3 coding DNA: TGTGCCAGCCGGTCCCTCATATCTCCCGGCTACACCTTC. Amino acid sequence: CASRSLISPGYTF.

This clone was seen only once. The junction and the germline gene differ at one end; a read error may be behind it. The chain combines TRBV7-9 with TRBJ2-3, with D unresolved. Germline loops: CDR1 SEHNR, CDR2 FQNEAQ (reference sequence). The CDR3 is 12 amino acids. The CDR3 sequence: CSSTQSTDTQYF. The CDR3 region has the DNA TGTTCCAGCACCCAAAGCACAGATACGCAGTATTTT.